This paragraph covers one TCR beta chain sequence. Its antigen is unknown. The CDR3 has 16 amino acids. The V gene end was trimmed by 6 bases and the J gene end by 8 bases; junction bases not matched to a gene: 8. The record originates from a study of T cells after yellow fever vaccination. Overall study context: Some fractions had low cell numbers, and these were prepared with SMART-Seq v4 Ultra Low Input.

Findings and limits, study-wide: Overall, a small share of clonotypes was seen in both CD4 and CD8 compartments. The study re-detected most primary-vaccination clones after the booster (96% CD4, roughly 85% CD8).

5'RACE template switching produced TCR cDNA carrying a universal primer site and UMIs. TCRdb called the 5' RACE reads again in MiXCR, with one record for every CDR3 protein. The sample consists of hundreds of thousands of distinct CDR3 sequences, 17% of them appearing once. This specimen was PBMCs, taken less than 6 days after the first yellow fever vaccination. The rearrangement joins TRBV12-3 or TRBV12-4 to TRBJ2-1; 15 bases agree with TRBD2. The TCR sequence derives from a young man who received the YFV17D yellow fever vaccine. The CDR3 DNA follows: TGTGCCAGCAGCGTCCCGGGACTAGCGGGGGGTGATGAGCAGTTCTTC. This sequence encodes CASSVPGLAGGDEQFF.